The 28 T cell receptor beta chains presented below share a single source sample, sequenced in a study of T cell responses to AZD1222 COVID-19 vaccine. Clones were sequenced by immunoSEQ multiplex PCR, and TCRdb holds only the in-frame ones, with some missing. The sample has tens of thousands of clones; 70% to 90% are singletons. This specimen was peripheral blood, taken 28 days after the second AZD1222 dose. The receptors were gathered from an adult who received the AZD1222 COVID-19 vaccine.

J is TRBJ2-3 and V is TRBV12-5; TRBD2 aligns across 8 bases. Trimming took 0 bases from V and 6 from J; bases not matched to a gene: 11. The length of the CDR3 is 17 residues. CDR1 is LGHNT and CDR2 is FRNRAP in the germline V gene. The CDR3: CASGLVLGRASGDTQYF. CDR3 coding DNA: TGTGCTAGTGGTTTGGTACTCGGGAGGGCTTCCGGCGATACGCAGTATTTT.

The gene calls are TRBV3-1 (or the pseudogene TRBV3-2) and TRBJ1-5; D is ambiguous. The germline gives CDR1 LGHDT, CDR2 YNNKEL (reference sequence). V was trimmed by 1 base and J by 5 bases, leaving 6 bases between them. This CDR3 has 13 amino acids. The CDR3 reads CASSQGPHQPQHF. CDR3 sequence (DNA): TGTGCCAGCAGCCAAGGCCCCCATCAGCCCCAGCATTTT.

The chain recombines TRBV5-1 with TRBJ1-1; TRBD1 aligns across 8 bases. After removal of 3 bases from V and 0 bases from J, the junction contained 10 bases not matched to a gene. Germline CDR1 and CDR2: SGHRS and YFSETQ. The CDR3 loop spans 17 amino acids. CDR3 sequence: CASSSTGEGAMNTEAFF. The DNA of the CDR3 is TGCGCCAGCAGCTCGACAGGGGAGGGGGCCATGAACACTGAAGCTTTCTTT.

The rearrangement uses TRBV15 and TRBJ1-2; tentatively, D is TRBD1 (5 bases). The germline V gene encodes CDR1 LNHNV and CDR2 YYDKDF (reference sequence). This CDR3 comprises 15 residues. Trimming stripped 3 bases from V and 4 bases from J, with 15 bases between. CDR3: CATSSPGRDPYGYTF. CDR3 bases: TGTGCCACCAGCAGTCCGGGACGGGATCCCTATGGCTACACCTTC.

The chain joins TRBV5-8 to TRBJ1-1, with D perhaps TRBD1 (5 bases). This CDR3 has 16 residues. Germline V gene sequence: CDR1 SGHTS, CDR2 YDEGEE. V was cut by 0 bases and J by 2 bases, with 14 bases left in between. CDR3 protein: CASSLGVHRTNTEAFF. The CDR3 nucleotides read TGTGCCAGCAGCTTGGGGGTACACAGGACCAACACTGAAGCTTTCTTT.

This clone appeared a single time. In DNA form, the CDR3 reads TGTGCCAGCAGGGAAGGACTAGCGGGACTATATGAGCAGTTCTTC. Amino acid sequence: CASREGLAGLYEQFF. V is TRBV27 and J is TRBJ2-1; TRBD2 matches 12 bases. The CDR3 consists of 15 residues. CDR1 and CDR2 (germline): MNHEY, SMNVEV (reference sequence). The trim removed 6 bases at V and 8 bases at J, leaving 8 bases unmatched.

V gene TRBV27 combines with J gene TRBJ1-1, with D possibly matching TRBD1 (6 bases). This CDR3 comprises 14 residues. Between the trimmed V and J ends, which lost 5 bases and 1 base, there was a span of 11 bases. Looked up from germline, CDR1 is MNHEY and CDR2 is SMNVEV (reference sequence). The CDR3 spells CASSLQTGNTEAFF. The CDR3 DNA reads TGTGCCAGCAGTCTACAGACAGGGAACACTGAAGCTTTCTTT.

This clone was seen a single time. This chain connects TRBV30 to TRBJ1-6; perhaps TRBD1 as D (5 bases). CDR3 length equals 13 residues. In germline, CDR1 is GTSNPN, CDR2 SVGIG (reference sequence). The ends were cut back, 5 bases at V and 6 bases at J, with 11 bases in the middle. The chain's CDR3 is CAWSQDSNSPLHF. The CDR3 DNA follows: TGTGCCTGGTCACAGGATTCTAATTCACCCCTCCACTTT. The full variable domain, completed using reference TRBV30 and TRBJ1-6, is SQTIHQWPATLVQPVGSPLSLECTVEGTSNPNLYWYRQAAGRGLQLLFYSVGIGQISSEVPQNLSASRPQDRQFILSSKKLLLSDSGFYLCAWSQDSNSPLHFGNGTRLTVT.

This clone was recorded once. The V and J genes are TRBV19 and TRBJ2-1; 10 positions agree with TRBD2. The CDR3 runs 15 residues. Germline-derived CDR1 and CDR2 are LNHDA and SQIVND (reference sequence). The V segment lost 3 bases and the J segment 9 bases; nucleotides outside the gene matches: 8. The CDR3 sequence is CASSITGLASGEQFF. CDR3 coding DNA: TGTGCCAGTAGTATTACGGGACTAGCGTCTGGTGAGCAGTTCTTC.

This chain uses TRBV12-2 with TRBJ2-3; the DNA was not compared with TRBD2, the D call given in the table. TRBV12-2 is noted as a pseudogene. This CDR3 contains 18 residues. The CDR3 loop reads CASRLVLAGESSTDTQYF. The CDR3 DNA follows: TGTGCAAGTCGCTTAGTGCTAGCGGGAGAGTCTAGCACAGATACGCAGTATTTT.

The genes are TRBV6-2 or TRBV6-3 and TRBJ1-1; D unclear. The germline V and J ends were trimmed by 6 bases and 2 bases, with 16 bases remaining between them. The CDR3 is made up of 15 amino acids. Germline lookup yields CDR1 MNHEY and CDR2 SVGEGT. The CDR3: CASSPRPQLNTEAFF. The CDR3 DNA follows: TGTGCCAGCAGCCCGCGACCTCAGTTAAACACTGAAGCTTTCTTT.

The V and J genes are TRBV2 and TRBJ2-2; TRBD1 matches at 11 bases. The CDR3 spans 19 residues. Germline values: CDR1 SNHLY, CDR2 FYNNEI. Germline trimming cut 0 bases from V and 0 bases from J; bases unmatched to any gene: 6. The CDR3 region is CASSEAAGTGGSNTGELFF. CDR3 in DNA: TGTGCCAGCAGTGAAGCCGCCGGGACAGGGGGATCGAACACCGGGGAGCTGTTTTTT.

The chain combines TRBV7-8 with TRBJ1-1, with TRBD1 identical over 9 bases. The CDR3 sequence is 15 residues long. Germline CDR1 reads SGHVS; CDR2 reads FQNEAQ. V lost 5 bases to trimming and J lost 4 bases; unmatched junction nucleotides: 8. CDR3 bases: TGTGCCAGCAGCCCCCGGGACAGGGCAATCACTGAAGCTTTCTTT. This encodes CASSPRDRAITEAFF.

The CDR3 region has the DNA TGTGCCAGCAGCCAAGATGCAGGGTCGCGGACTGAAGCTTTCTTT. Amino acids: CASSQDAGSRTEAFF. This chain joins TRBV14 and TRBJ1-1, with a weak D call TRBD1 (5 bases). Germline V gene lookup returns CDR1 SGHDN and CDR2 FVKESK. The CDR3 runs to 15 residues. The V end lost 0 bases, the J end lost 5 bases, and 13 bases lay between the germline ends. The variable domain in full, completed from reference TRBV14 and TRBJ1-1, reads EAGVTQFPSHSVIEKGQTVTLRCDPISGHDNLYWYRRVMGKEIKFLLHFVKESKQDESGMPNNRFLAERTGGTYSTLKVQPAELEDSGVYFCASSQDAGSRTEAFFGQGTRLTVV.

In this sample, this clone turned up once. The CDR3 is CASSLAIAGGETQYF. DNA of the CDR3: TGTGCCAGCAGCTTGGCAATAGCGGGAGGCGAGACCCAGTACTTC. V is TRBV5-4 and J is TRBJ2-5, with 10 nucleotides matching TRBD2. The CDR3 is 15 amino acids. Germline V lookup: CDR1 SGHNT, CDR2 YYREEE (reference sequence). The V segment lost 0 bases and the J segment 5 bases; nucleotides outside the gene matches: 4.

The J gene is TRBJ2-3, the V gene TRBV13, with 10 nucleotides matching TRBD2. Germline V gene sequence: CDR1 PRHDT, CDR2 FYEKMQ (reference sequence). Germline trimming cut 2 bases from V and 5 bases from J; bases unmatched to any gene: 10. The CDR3 loop spans 17 amino acids. This chain's CDR3 is CASSLRASGSRLDTQYF. CDR3 sequence (DNA): TGTGCCAGCAGCTTAAGGGCTAGCGGGAGCAGATTAGATACGCAGTATTTT.

The chain joins TRBV6-2 or TRBV6-3 to TRBJ2-7; TRBD2 matches at 8 bases. The CDR3 totals 14 residues. V shed 5 bases and J 4 bases; nucleotides not matched to a gene: 7. Germline loops: CDR1 MNHEY, CDR2 SVGEGT. The CDR3 region has the DNA TGTGCCAGCAGTATGAGCGGGAGTGGGTACGAGCAGTACTTC. Translation: CASSMSGSGYEQYF.

The V gene is TRBV27, the J gene TRBJ2-2; D uncertain. The germline V gene has CDR1 MNHEY and CDR2 SMNVEV (reference sequence). The CDR3 runs to 17 residues. Trimming pared 6 bases from V and 4 bases from J, leaving 21 bases between. Written as DNA, the CDR3 is TGTGCCAGCAGCCCCACCTATGAGCACCCCAGCACCGGGGAGCTGTTTTTT. Amino acids: CASSPTYEHPSTGELFF.

The rearrangement links TRBV18 to TRBJ1-3; 8 bases agree with TRBD1. This CDR3 is 14 amino acids long. V was pared by 5 bases and J by 4 bases, with 4 bases of the junction left unmatched. From germline, CDR1 is KGHSH and CDR2 LQKENI. CDR3 sequence (DNA): TGTGCCAGCTCAGACAGGGGTCTCGGAAACACCATATATTTT. Translation gives CASSDRGLGNTIYF.

The chain couples TRBV11-3 to TRBJ1-5; D call uncertain. In germline, CDR1 is SGHNT, CDR2 YENEEA. The CDR3 is made up of 13 amino acids. Trimming removed 0 bases from V and 6 bases from J, with 6 bases in between. CDR3 coding DNA: TGTGCCAGCAGCTTAGACAACAGTCAGCCCCAGCATTTT. Amino acid sequence: CASSLDNSQPQHF.

The chain recombines TRBV4-1 with TRBJ1-2; tentatively, D is TRBD1 (5 bases). The V gene's germline CDR1 is MGHRA and CDR2 YSYEKL. The length of the CDR3 is 16 residues. V lost 4 bases to trimming and J lost 6 bases, with 21 bases between them. The CDR3 reads CASSPGRNSYEDGYTF. CDR3 coding DNA: TGCGCCAGCAGCCCGGGACGGAACTCCTACGAGGATGGCTACACCTTC.

Here the CDR3 reads CASSSTRQPLSTDTQYF. Here the CDR3 DNA reads TGTGCCAGCAGCTCGACCCGACAGCCCCTGTCGACAGATACGCAGTATTTT. The J gene is TRBJ2-3, the V gene TRBV7-9; a possible D gene is TRBD1 (5 bases). The CDR3 is 17 amino acids. The germline V and J ends were trimmed by 4 bases and 3 bases, with 20 bases remaining between them. CDR1 SEHNR and CDR2 FQNEAQ come from the germline V gene (reference sequence).

The chain carries TRBV9 and TRBJ2-7; D uncertain. The CDR3 runs 13 residues. From germline, CDR1 is SGDLS and CDR2 YYNGEE. The V end lost 4 bases, the J end lost 4 bases, and 12 bases lay between the germline ends. The CDR3 region is CASSPSLGYEQYF. CDR3 nucleotides: TGTGCCAGCAGCCCCTCCCTCGGATACGAGCAGTACTTC. Drawing the rest from reference TRBV9 and TRBJ2-7, the complete variable domain is DSGVTQTPKHLITATGQRVTLRCSPRSGDLSVYWYQQSLDQGLQFLIQYYNGEERAKGNILERFSAQQFPDLHSELNLSSLELGDSALYFCASSPSLGYEQYFGPGTRLTVT.

The chain has TRBV2 and TRBJ2-3; the D gene is possibly TRBD2 (6 bases). V gave up 8 bases and J gave up 0 bases, with 9 bases separating them. Germline V gene sequence: CDR1 SNHLY, CDR2 FYNNEI. The CDR3 is 13 amino acids. CDR3: CASGRGSTDTQYF. The DNA of the CDR3 is TGTGCCAGCGGGCGGGGCAGCACAGATACGCAGTATTTT.

The chain employs TRBV4-3 and TRBJ2-3, with 11 bases matching TRBD2. CDR3 length equals 19 residues. CDR1 and CDR2 from the germline V gene are LGHNA and YSLEER. V was pared by 4 bases and J by 3 bases, with 15 bases of the junction left unmatched. The CDR3 loop is CASSRGLTSGDGQTDTQYF. The CDR3 nucleotides are TGCGCCAGCAGCCGCGGACTGACTAGCGGGGACGGACAAACAGATACGCAGTATTTT.

The J gene is TRBJ1-3, the V gene TRBV7-2; a possible D gene is TRBD1 (6 bases). V was clipped by 5 bases and J by 4 bases, with 12 bases between them. CDR1 is SGHTA, CDR2 FQGNSA, per germline. CDR3 size: 14 residues. CDR3 sequence reads: CASSPEGGGNTIYF. The DNA of the CDR3 is TGTGCCAGCAGCCCAGAGGGGGGCGGAAACACCATATATTTT. The full variable domain, with the rest looked up from reference TRBV7-2 and TRBJ1-3, is GAGVSQSPSNKVTEKGKDVELRCDPISGHTALYWYRQSLGQGLEFLIYFQGNSAPDKSGLPSDRFSAERTGGSVSTLTIQRTQQEDSAVYLCASSPEGGGNTIYFGEGSWLTVV.

The gene calls are TRBV5-8 and TRBJ2-1; 9 nucleotides agree with TRBD2. Germline CDR1 reads SGHTS; CDR2 reads YDEGEE. V lost 7 bases, J lost 6 bases, and 8 bases stayed unmatched. This CDR3 contains 14 residues. DNA of the CDR3: TGTGCCAGCGTCGCGGGAGGGCCATTCAATGAGCAGTTCTTC. Its protein is CASVAGGPFNEQFF. The variable domain in full, completed from reference TRBV5-8 and TRBJ2-1, reads EAGVTQSPTHLIKTRGQQATLRCSPISGHTSVYWYQQALGLGLQFLLWYDEGEERNRGNFPPRFSGRQFPNYSSELNVNALELEDSALYLCASVAGGPFNEQFFGPGTRLTVL.

The chain joins TRBV4-1 to TRBJ1-2; TRBD1 might be the D (5 bases). V gave up 5 bases and J gave up 0 bases, with 16 bases separating them. The V gene's germline CDR1 is MGHRA and CDR2 YSYEKL. This CDR3 has 16 residues. The CDR3 region has the DNA TGCGCCAGCAGCAAAACCATCCAGGGAGCTAACTATGGCTACACCTTC. Encoded protein: CASSKTIQGANYGYTF.